This is a list of T cell receptor beta chains from one sample in a study of OX40 agonist ivuxolimab in advanced cancers. Libraries were prepared by immunoSEQ multiplex PCR; TCRdb keeps only in-frame clonotypes and omits some of them. The table includes 70,000 to 95,000 clones, about 94% detected once. The source material was CD4+ or CD8+ T cells sorted from blood, sampled in a trial of the OX40 agonist ivuxolimab. These receptors were taken from an adult with an advanced solid tumor such as melanoma, head and neck, liver or kidney cancer. The CDR3 runs from the conserved cysteine through the conserved F or W. D genes are given only for firm matches. The size entry is marked missing in some rows and otherwise reads once, few, many or a size class.

clone_size: -; j_call: TRBJ1-2; v_call: TRBV19; d_call: -; cdr3_nt: TGTGCCAGTAGTAAAGGGCCCTGGGAGGGTTTCTATGGCTACACCTTC; cdr3_aa: CASSKGPWEGFYGYTF
clone_size: -; j_call: TRBJ2-2; v_call: TRBV7-8; d_call: -; cdr3_nt: TGTGCCAGCAGCTTAGACGCGGGGCTGTTTTTT; cdr3_aa: CASSLDAGLFF
clone_size: -; j_call: TRBJ2-7; v_call: TRBV4-1; d_call: -; cdr3_nt: TGCGCCAGCAGCCCCTGGAACCGGAACGAGCAGTACTTC; cdr3_aa: CASSPWNRNEQYF
clone_size: -; j_call: TRBJ2-7; v_call: TRBV5-5; d_call: -; cdr3_nt: TGTGCCAGCAGCTTGCAGGGTTTATCCTACGAGCAGTACTTC; cdr3_aa: CASSLQGLSYEQYF
clone_size: -; j_call: TRBJ1-3; v_call: TRBV28; d_call: TRBD1; cdr3_nt: TGTGCCAGCAGTTTTCGGTACGCAGGGGGTACTGGAAACACCATATATTTT; cdr3_aa: CASSFRYAGGTGNTIYF
clone_size: -; j_call: TRBJ2-2; v_call: TRBV21-1; d_call: -; cdr3_nt: TGTGCCAGCAGCAAATGGGGGCAGTACGCCGGGGAGCTGTTTTTT; cdr3_aa: CASSKWGQYAGELFF
clone_size: -; j_call: TRBJ2-2; v_call: TRBV5-1; d_call: TRBD1; cdr3_nt: TGCGCCAGCAGTCGAACGGACAGGGGGGCGTCCGGGGAGCTGTTTTTT; cdr3_aa: CASSRTDRGASGELFF
clone_size: -; j_call: TRBJ2-7; v_call: TRBV7-9; d_call: -; cdr3_nt: TGTGCCAGCAGCTTAGTTGGTCGGGGGCAAGCGGTCTACGAGCAGTACTTC; cdr3_aa: CASSLVGRGQAVYEQYF
clone_size: -; j_call: TRBJ2-3; v_call: TRBV7-3; d_call: -; cdr3_nt: TGTGCCAGCAGCTTAAGCGGAACTAGCACAGATACGCAGTATTTT; cdr3_aa: CASSLSGTSTDTQYF
clone_size: -; j_call: TRBJ1-1; v_call: TRBV7-9; d_call: -; cdr3_nt: TGTGCCAGCACCCACCGAGACAGTGACACTGAAGCTTTCTTT; cdr3_aa: CASTHRDSDTEAFF
clone_size: -; j_call: TRBJ2-7; v_call: TRBV27; d_call: TRBD1; cdr3_nt: TGTGCCAGCAAGTCCGGACAGGGCCCCTACGAGCAGTACTTC; cdr3_aa: CASKSGQGPYEQYF
clone_size: -; j_call: TRBJ2-3; v_call: TRBV7-3; d_call: TRBD2; cdr3_nt: TGTGCCAGCAGCTTAACGCCGGGACTAGCGGGAAGCACAGATACGCAGTATTTT; cdr3_aa: CASSLTPGLAGSTDTQYF
clone_size: -; j_call: TRBJ2-3; v_call: TRBV7-3; d_call: TRBD1; cdr3_nt: TGTGCCAGCAGCTCAACAGGGGTAGTCACAGATACGCAGTATTTT; cdr3_aa: CASSSTGVVTDTQYF
clone_size: -; j_call: TRBJ2-7; v_call: TRBV15; d_call: -; cdr3_nt: TGTGCCACCAGCAGTTGGGGGGAGCAGTACTTC; cdr3_aa: CATSSWGEQYF
clone_size: -; j_call: TRBJ1-1; v_call: TRBV4-1; d_call: -; cdr3_nt: TGCGCCAGCAGCCAAATGGGGGTGGACACTGAAGCTTTCTTT; cdr3_aa: CASSQMGVDTEAFF
clone_size: -; j_call: TRBJ2-1; v_call: TRBV4-2; d_call: -; cdr3_nt: TGTGCCAGCAGCCAAGTCGCTAGCTCCTACAATGAGCAGTTCTTC; cdr3_aa: CASSQVASSYNEQFF
clone_size: -; j_call: TRBJ2-5; v_call: TRBV28; d_call: -; cdr3_nt: TGTGCCAGCACGTCCCGTGGTAGGGAGACCCAGTACTTC; cdr3_aa: CASTSRGRETQYF
clone_size: -; j_call: TRBJ2-5; v_call: TRBV7-9; d_call: -; cdr3_nt: TGTGCCAGCAGCTTAGTCTGGGGGTACTCGAAGACCCAGTACTTC; cdr3_aa: CASSLVWGYSKTQYF
clone_size: -; j_call: TRBJ1-1; v_call: TRBV7-9; d_call: -; cdr3_nt: TGTGCCAGCAGCTATAACCGGGAAATGAACACTGAAGCTTTCTTT; cdr3_aa: CASSYNREMNTEAFF
clone_size: -; j_call: TRBJ1-1; v_call: TRBV19; d_call: -; cdr3_nt: TGTGCCACCAGGGAGATGAACACTGAAGCTTTCTTT; cdr3_aa: CATREMNTEAFF
clone_size: -; j_call: TRBJ1-1; v_call: TRBV19; d_call: -; cdr3_nt: TGTGCCAGTAGTATAGATGGGGCGGAAGCTTTCTTT; cdr3_aa: CASSIDGAEAFF
clone_size: -; j_call: TRBJ2-7; v_call: TRBV5-6; d_call: TRBD2; cdr3_nt: TGTGCCAGCAGCCATTCACTAGCGGGGAATATTTACGAGCAGTACTTC; cdr3_aa: CASSHSLAGNIYEQYF
clone_size: -; j_call: TRBJ2-5; v_call: TRBV4-1; d_call: TRBD2; cdr3_nt: TGCGCCAGCAGCCAAGATTCACTAGCGGGGGGGCAAGAGACCCAGTACTTC; cdr3_aa: CASSQDSLAGGQETQYF
clone_size: -; j_call: TRBJ1-6; v_call: TRBV15; d_call: -; cdr3_nt: TGTGCCACCAGCAGAGAGAATTCACCCCTCCACTTT; cdr3_aa: CATSRENSPLHF
clone_size: -; j_call: TRBJ2-2; v_call: TRBV28; d_call: TRBD2; cdr3_nt: TGTGCCAGCAGTAGGGGACTAGCGGGAAGTCCCGGGGAGCTGTTTTTT; cdr3_aa: CASSRGLAGSPGELFF
clone_size: -; j_call: TRBJ2-1; v_call: TRBV6-1; d_call: -; cdr3_nt: TGTGCCAGCAGTCCCCTCTGGAGGACTGAGCAGTTCTTC; cdr3_aa: CASSPLWRTEQFF
clone_size: -; j_call: TRBJ2-2; v_call: TRBV5-4; d_call: TRBD1; cdr3_nt: TGTGCCAGCAGCTTGGCAACAGGGGCCACCGGGGAGCTGTTTTTT; cdr3_aa: CASSLATGATGELFF
clone_size: -; j_call: TRBJ2-7; v_call: TRBV4-3; d_call: -; cdr3_nt: TGCGCCAGCAGCCAAGCCCGGGGCGAGCAGTACTTC; cdr3_aa: CASSQARGEQYF
clone_size: -; j_call: TRBJ2-7; v_call: TRBV7-9; d_call: -; cdr3_nt: TGTGCCAGCAGCGTTAGCGAAGGGGGCTCCTACGAGCAGTACTTC; cdr3_aa: CASSVSEGGSYEQYF
clone_size: -; j_call: TRBJ2-2; v_call: TRBV7-7; d_call: -; cdr3_nt: TGTGCCAGCAGCTTAGTCTTCAAGACCGGGGAGCTGTTTTTT; cdr3_aa: CASSLVFKTGELFF
clone_size: -; j_call: TRBJ1-1; v_call: TRBV28; d_call: -; cdr3_nt: TGTGCCAGCAGCCCGGGGGCCGGACTTGACACTGAAGCTTTCTTT; cdr3_aa: CASSPGAGLDTEAFF
clone_size: once; j_call: TRBJ2-1; v_call: TRBV19; d_call: -; cdr3_nt: TGTGCCAGTAGTATAGGGGCATACAATGAGCAGTTCTTC; cdr3_aa: CASSIGAYNEQFF
clone_size: -; j_call: TRBJ2-2; v_call: TRBV7-2; d_call: TRBD2; cdr3_nt: TGTGCCAGCAGCTTACTAGCGGGAGGGCCGGACACCGGGGAGCTGTTTTTT; cdr3_aa: CASSLLAGGPDTGELFF
clone_size: -; j_call: TRBJ2-7; v_call: TRBV6-1; d_call: -; cdr3_nt: TGTGCCAGCAGTGAAGGTGTGCAGTACTTC; cdr3_aa: CASSEGVQYF
clone_size: -; j_call: TRBJ1-2; v_call: TRBV9; d_call: -; cdr3_nt: TGTGCCAGCAGCGTAGAACTAGGGGACTATGGCTACACCTTC; cdr3_aa: CASSVELGDYGYTF
clone_size: -; j_call: TRBJ2-1; v_call: TRBV29-1; d_call: TRBD1; cdr3_nt: TGCAGCGGTGACGGGGGACAGGGTTCTAGCGAGGACTACAATGAGCAGTTCTTC; cdr3_aa: CSGDGGQGSSEDYNEQFF
clone_size: once; j_call: TRBJ2-2; v_call: TRBV9; d_call: TRBD1; cdr3_nt: TGTGCCAGCAGCGTAGGTTGGGCGGGACAGGGACTTAACGGGGAGCTGTTTTTT; cdr3_aa: CASSVGWAGQGLNGELFF
clone_size: -; j_call: TRBJ2-3; v_call: TRBV25-1; d_call: -; cdr3_nt: TGTGCCAGCAGTGCGGGATACACAGATACGCAGTATTTT; cdr3_aa: CASSAGYTDTQYF
clone_size: -; j_call: TRBJ1-1; v_call: TRBV30; d_call: -; cdr3_nt: TGTGCCTGGAGTGCTGACAGCTGGGGCACTGAAGCTTTCTTT; cdr3_aa: CAWSADSWGTEAFF
clone_size: -; j_call: TRBJ2-7; v_call: TRBV28; d_call: -; cdr3_nt: TGTGCCAGCAGTGGGAGACTAGGGACCTACGAGCAGTACTTC; cdr3_aa: CASSGRLGTYEQYF
clone_size: -; j_call: TRBJ2-7; v_call: TRBV7-9; d_call: -; cdr3_nt: TGTGCCAGCAGCTTAGATGTTGTCGGATCCTACGAGCAGTACTTC; cdr3_aa: CASSLDVVGSYEQYF
clone_size: -; j_call: TRBJ1-5; v_call: TRBV28; d_call: -; cdr3_nt: TGTGCCAGCAGTCCAGAAGGGAGGACAGAGTATAGCAATCAGCCCCAGCATTTT; cdr3_aa: CASSPEGRTEYSNQPQHF
clone_size: -; j_call: TRBJ2-7; v_call: TRBV5-6; d_call: TRBD1; cdr3_nt: TGTGCCAGCAGCTTCGGGACAGGGGACGAGCAGTACTTC; cdr3_aa: CASSFGTGDEQYF
clone_size: -; j_call: TRBJ2-2; v_call: TRBV6-5; d_call: TRBD1; cdr3_nt: TGTGCCAGCAGTTACTCTCGACAGGGGAGCACCGGGGAGCTGTTTTTT; cdr3_aa: CASSYSRQGSTGELFF
clone_size: -; j_call: TRBJ2-1; v_call: TRBV27; d_call: -; cdr3_nt: TGTGCCAGCAGCTCCCTAGGGGCCGAGCAGTTCTTC; cdr3_aa: CASSSLGAEQFF
clone_size: -; j_call: TRBJ2-7; v_call: TRBV5-6; d_call: TRBD1; cdr3_nt: TGTGCCAGCAGCCCGGGACAGGGCCCCTACGAGCAGTACTTC; cdr3_aa: CASSPGQGPYEQYF
clone_size: -; j_call: TRBJ2-2; v_call: TRBV30; d_call: -; cdr3_nt: TGTGCCTGGAGTGCCGGGGAGCTGTTTTTT; cdr3_aa: CAWSAGELFF
clone_size: -; j_call: TRBJ2-1; v_call: TRBV19; d_call: TRBD1; cdr3_nt: TGTGCCAGTAGTAACGACAGGGGTCTAGTTGATGAGCAGTTCTTC; cdr3_aa: CASSNDRGLVDEQFF
clone_size: -; j_call: TRBJ1-5; v_call: TRBV2; d_call: TRBD1; cdr3_nt: TGTGCCAGCAGTGAAATTGGTCAGGGGGCGAATCAGCCCCAGCATTTT; cdr3_aa: CASSEIGQGANQPQHF
clone_size: -; j_call: TRBJ2-5; v_call: TRBV5-4; d_call: TRBD2; cdr3_nt: TGTGCCAGCAGCTTATCCCCTAGCGGGGAGACCCAGTACTTC; cdr3_aa: CASSLSPSGETQYF
clone_size: -; j_call: TRBJ1-5; v_call: TRBV27; d_call: -; cdr3_nt: TGTGCCAGCAGTCCCTCGGCGAATCAGCCCCAGCATTTT; cdr3_aa: CASSPSANQPQHF